These T cell receptor beta chains were read from a single sample in a study of shared clonotypes between healthy human individuals. Measured with immunoSEQ multiplex PCR; TCRdb has only the in-frame clones, and not every one. Here the sample spans 550,000 to 700,000 clones, roughly 72% being singletons. The specimen sequenced was memory CD4+ T cells sorted from blood. The receptors derive from a woman aged 30 to 39 in good health. CDR3s include the opening cysteine and the closing phenylalanine or tryptophan. D genes are given only for firm matches. Expanded clones are given a class, and other clones once, few, many or no size at all.

clone_size j_call d_call v_call cdr3_nt cdr3_aa
- TRBJ2-7 TRBD2 TRBV7-9 TGTGCCAGCAGCTTCCAACCGGGAGGGCCCTACGAGCAGTACTTC CASSFQPGGPYEQYF
- TRBJ2-7 TRBD1 TRBV11-1 TGTGCCAGCAGCCCCGGACAGGGTTTCGACGAGCAGTACTTC CASSPGQGFDEQYF
- TRBJ2-7 TRBD2 TRBV19 TGTGCCAGTAGTATCTCTAGCGGGAGCTACGAGCAGTACTTC CASSISSGSYEQYF
- TRBJ2-1 TRBD2 TRBV27 TGTGCCAGCAGTTTATCTGCACTAGCGGATGACAATGAGCAGTTCTTC CASSLSALADDNEQFF
- TRBJ2-4 - TRBV5-1 TGCGCCAGCAGCTTCGTGTCGGACGGAGGAAACATTCAGTACTTC CASSFVSDGGNIQYF
- TRBJ2-3 TRBD2 TRBV7-2 TGTGCCAGCAGCCCCGTCCCCCTAGCGGGAACAGATACGCAGTATTTT CASSPVPLAGTDTQYF
- TRBJ1-5 TRBD1 TRBV19 TGTGCCAGTAGTTTCACAGGGGGCAATCAGCCCCAGCATTTT CASSFTGGNQPQHF
many TRBJ1-2 - TRBV9 TGTGCCAGCAGCGTTACAGGGATGGACTATGGCTACACCTTC CASSVTGMDYGYTF
- TRBJ2-5 - TRBV7-2 TGTGCCAGCAGCTTACAGGGGAACCAAGAGACCCAGTACTTC CASSLQGNQETQYF
- TRBJ2-7 - TRBV6-1 TGTGCCAGCAGTGAAACGGGGGAGAGACCCTACGAGCAGTACTTC CASSETGERPYEQYF
- TRBJ2-3 - TRBV19 TGTGCCAGTAGCCAAACGAGCACAGATACGCAGTATTTT CASSQTSTDTQYF
- TRBJ1-1 - TRBV9 TGTGCCAGCATCCGTAACACTGAAGCTTTCTTT CASIRNTEAFF
few TRBJ1-1 - TRBV14 TGTGCCAGCAGCCTTCTCCAGAACACTGAAGCTTTCTTT CASSLLQNTEAFF
- TRBJ2-3 - TRBV2 TGTGCCAGCAAGGCGGGACGCACAGATACGCAGTATTTT CASKAGRTDTQYF
- TRBJ1-2 TRBD1 TRBV6-6 TGTGCCAGCAGTGCGGACAGGAGCAAAACTAACTATGGCTACACCTTC CASSADRSKTNYGYTF
- TRBJ1-5 TRBD1 TRBV10-3 TGTGCCATCAGTGAGGACAGGGGAATTCAGCCCCAGCATTTT CAISEDRGIQPQHF
- TRBJ1-1 TRBD1 TRBV7-9 TGTGCCAGCAGCTTAAACAGGGGGCTTACTGAAGCTTTCTTT CASSLNRGLTEAFF
- TRBJ1-2 TRBD1 TRBV5-4 TGTGCCAGCAGTTTCGACAGGGGCCATGGCTACACCTTC CASSFDRGHGYTF
few TRBJ1-4 - TRBV28 TGTGCCAGCAGCTCGTGGTATGCTAATGAAAAACTGTTTTTT CASSSWYANEKLFF
- TRBJ1-1 - TRBV28 TGTGCCAGCAGACAAAGCTCAGGGTCATGGGTAGCTTTCTTT CASRQSSGSWVAFF
- TRBJ2-5 - TRBV18 TGTGCCAGCTCATCGGGAAACGCCGGGACCCAGTACTTC CASSSGNAGTQYF
- TRBJ2-7 TRBD1 TRBV6-5 TGTGCCAGCTCAGGGGGCCGCTACGAGCAGTACTTC CASSGGRYEQYF
- TRBJ2-7 - TRBV7-9 TGTGCCAGCAGCTTAAGGCAGGATTACGAGCAGTACTTC CASSLRQDYEQYF
- TRBJ1-1 - TRBV5-1 TGCGCCAGCAGCTTGGAGGACAAACACACTGAAGCTTTCTTT CASSLEDKHTEAFF
many TRBJ1-5 - TRBV6-6 TGTGCCAGCAATTCTGATAAGGGCGATCAGCCCCAGCATTTT CASNSDKGDQPQHF
- TRBJ1-1 - TRBV19 TGTGCCAGTAGTATAAGTATCAGAGATGAAGCTTTCTTT CASSISIRDEAFF
many TRBJ2-2 TRBD1 TRBV10-3 TGTGCCATCAGTGGCGGGACAGGGGGCGACACCGGGGAGCTGTTTTTT CAISGGTGGDTGELFF
- TRBJ2-1 - TRBV2 TGTGCCAGCAGCTCCACAGCGGTAGGGAGACAGCAGTTCTTC CASSSTAVGRQQFF
- TRBJ2-1 - TRBV2 TGTGCCAGCAGTGGACGGGAGCGGAGTGAGCAGTTCTTC CASSGRERSEQFF
- TRBJ1-1 TRBD1 TRBV27 TGTGCCAGCAGTTCCCGGACAGGGGGCGCTAACACTGAAGCTTTCTTT CASSSRTGGANTEAFF
few TRBJ1-5 - TRBV5-1 TGCGCCAGCAGCCCTGAGGGGGGCACGGGACAGCCCCAGCATTTT CASSPEGGTGQPQHF
- TRBJ2-6 - TRBV7-9 TGTGCCAGCAGCGGGACTTCTGGGGCCAACGTCCTGACTTTC CASSGTSGANVLTF
few TRBJ2-1 TRBD2 TRBV19 TGTGCCAGTAGTATTGTAACTAGCGGGAGCTATGAGCAGTTCTTC CASSIVTSGSYEQFF
few TRBJ2-5 TRBD2 TRBV15 TGTGCCACCAGCAGAGGTATCGGGACTAGCCAAGAGACCCAGTACTTC CATSRGIGTSQETQYF
- TRBJ2-2 - TRBV25-1 TGTGCCAGCAGTGGCCAGGGAATCGGGGAGCTGTTTTTT CASSGQGIGELFF
- TRBJ1-2 - TRBV19 TGTGCCAGTAGGACGTTGCAGGGGTCTACTAACTATGGCTACACCTTC CASRTLQGSTNYGYTF
once TRBJ2-2 - TRBV18 TGTGCCAGCTCACGCCTAGCCGCGAACACCGGGGAGCTGTTTTTT CASSRLAANTGELFF
few TRBJ1-2 TRBD1 TRBV11-3 TGTGCCAGCAGCCACTTCGGGACAGGGGAGGGTGGAAACTACACCTTC CASSHFGTGEGGNYTF
- TRBJ2-7 - TRBV5-4 TGTGCCAGCAGCTTTCCAGGGCCCACCTACGAGCAGTACTTC CASSFPGPTYEQYF
few TRBJ1-1 TRBD1 TRBV10-2 TGCGCCAGCAGTGACGCAGGGGGTGCAGTTGAAGCTTTCTTT CASSDAGGAVEAFF
- TRBJ2-1 - TRBV7-9 TGTGCCAGCAGCTCTTTGTTGGACAATCGCTACAATGAGCAGTTCTTC CASSSLLDNRYNEQFF
- TRBJ2-7 TRBD2 TRBV14 TGTGCCAGCAGCCAAGCTATGATGGGGACTAGCGGGAGCTACGAGCAGTACTTC CASSQAMMGTSGSYEQYF
- TRBJ1-2 - TRBV19 TGTGCCAGTAGTATAGGGGCCCTCGGGGCTGTGGGCTACACCTTC CASSIGALGAVGYTF